These 2 T cell receptor beta chains share one sample of origin, sequenced in a study of post-analysis software for immune sequencing data. Study-level points and caveats: Elevated frequency relative to controls characterized several TRBV segments in patients, TRBV5-6, TRBV5-1 and TRBV20-1 among them.

Prepared TCR beta cDNA libraries contained unique molecular identifiers. TCRdb redid the calling of the PCR reads with MiXCR, one entry per CDR3 protein. The sample lists fewer than 600,000 distinct CDR3 sequences, roughly 45% occurring once. The antigens of these receptors remain unknown. Sequenced material: blood. These receptors were collected from a girl aged 10 to 17 with multiple sclerosis.

A word on this clonotype: One end of the junction fails to match germline, which may point to a read error. The rearrangement links TRBV12-3 or TRBV12-4 to TRBJ2-1, with D hard to call. The CDR3 length is 14 residues. The CDR3 reads CASSFIPANNEQFF. CDR3 DNA: TGTGCCAGCAGTTTTATTCCCGCCAACAACGAGCAGTTCTTC.

The V call is TRBV20-1, the J call TRBJ2-7, with D perhaps matching TRBD1 or TRBD2 (5 bases each). This CDR3 spans 17 amino acids. The V and J ends lost 0 bases and 3 bases respectively, with 21 bases between them. CDR1 and CDR2 (germline): DFQATT, SNEGSKA (reference sequence). The chain's CDR3 is CSARDSVAEGILYEQYF. Here the CDR3 DNA reads TGCAGTGCTAGAGATTCAGTGGCAGAGGGGATCCTCTACGAGCAGTACTTC.